This is a list of T cell receptor beta chains from one sample in a study of blood T cell repertoires in COVID-19. Repertoires were generated with immunoSEQ multiplex PCR, while TCRdb's copy carries only in-frame clones and drops some. This table has around 250,000 clones, 75% to 85% appearing once. Input material: PBMCs or T cells enriched from blood (not recorded which). The receptors originated from a woman in her forties or fifties with acute COVID-19. Both conserved end residues are part of each CDR3. A D gene is named only where the DNA matches it firmly.

TRBD2 TRBJ2-1 TRBV3-1/TRBV3-2 CASSRTSGGVIRNEQFF TGTGCCAGCAGCCGGACTAGCGGGGGGGTAATAAGGAATGAGCAGTTCTTC
TRBD2 TRBJ2-7 TRBV11-2 CASSAGVSYF TGTGCCAGCAGCGCGGGGGTCTCGTACTTC
NA TRBJ1-5 TRBV29-1 CSVGGGDSNQPQHF TGCAGCGTCGGTGGCGGGGATAGCAATCAGCCCCAGCATTTT
NA TRBJ1-6 TRBV4-3 CASSQDLRANSPLHF TGCGCCAGCAGCCAAGATCTCAGGGCCAATTCACCCCTCCACTTT
NA TRBJ2-1 TRBV5-1 CASSLYQGPYNEQFF TGCGCCAGCAGCTTGTATCAGGGGCCCTACAATGAGCAGTTCTTC
NA TRBJ2-7 TRBV6-5 CASSRAAGEQYF TGTGCCAGCAGCCGCGCGGCGGGCGAGCAGTACTTC
NA TRBJ1-1 TRBV9 CASSVRGGEAFF TGTGCCAGCAGCGTCCGGGGTGGTGAAGCTTTCTTT
NA TRBJ1-1 TRBV6-5 CASSPPKGANTEAFF TGTGCCAGCAGTCCTCCGAAAGGGGCGAACACTGAAGCTTTCTTT
TRBD1 TRBJ1-4 TRBV6-1 CASSEGPGTGVEKLFF TGTGCCAGCAGTGAAGGACCCGGGACAGGGGTGGAAAAACTGTTTTTT
TRBD1 TRBJ1-2 TRBV10-3 CAISESISGETGNFGYTF TGTGCCATCAGTGAGTCGATTAGTGGCGAGACAGGGAACTTTGGCTACACCTTC
NA TRBJ2-7 TRBV21-1 CASTSLDAGTGHYEQYF TGTGCCAGCACCAGCCTTGATGCCGGGACAGGTCACTACGAGCAGTACTTC
TRBD1 TRBJ1-2 TRBV27 CASRDRGANYGYTF TGTGCCAGCAGGGACAGGGGGGCTAACTATGGCTACACCTTC
NA TRBJ2-4 TRBV9 CASSVGTGSVKNIQYF TGTGCCAGCAGCGTAGGAACAGGGAGCGTCAAAAACATTCAGTACTTC
TRBD2 TRBJ2-1 TRBV5-1 CASSWTSGGGEQFF TGCGCCAGCAGCTGGACTAGCGGGGGTGGTGAGCAGTTCTTC
TRBD1 TRBJ1-1 TRBV12-3/TRBV12-4 CATRTGGTEAFF TGTGCCACCAGGACAGGAGGAACTGAAGCTTTCTTT
NA TRBJ1-1 TRBV4-3 CASSQDGRARLEAFF TGCGCCAGCAGCCAAGATGGCCGAGCCAGACTTGAAGCTTTCTTT
NA TRBJ1-2 TRBV3-1/TRBV3-2 CASSQSVRVTYGYTF TGTGCCAGCAGCCAGTCGGTCCGGGTTACGTATGGCTACACCTTC